Given below is one TCR beta chain in context. The target antigen is unknown. This sample is part of a study of T cell responses to AZD1222 COVID-19 vaccine. Produced via immunoSEQ multiplex PCR; TCRdb's table is partial and in-frame only. The sample records 120,000 or so clones, over 75% being singletons. Findings and limits, study-wide: Unmutated variant regions are reportedly the target of nearly half of TCRs that are spike-specific. The sample set comprised mostly white British donors with more females, and clonal diversity was possibly underestimated. Repertoires were obtained solely post-peak T cell response.

This TCR was recovered from an adult in good health. The sequenced sample was peripheral blood, obtained on day 0 of AZD1222 vaccination.

Here the CDR3 DNA reads TGTGCCATCAGTGGAGGTACAGGGGGCCCCGAAGCTTTCTTT. Translation gives CAISGGTGGPEAFF. The chain couples TRBV10-3 to TRBJ1-1, with 9 bases identical to TRBD1. Germline CDR1 reads ENHRY; CDR2 reads SYGVKD. The CDR3 spans 14 residues. V trimming: 4 bases; J trimming: 8 bases; junction bases outside the gene matches: 8.